This T cell receptor (beta chain) was documented in a study of T cell responses to AZD1222 COVID-19 vaccine. General study results and limits: Regions 160-218 and 743-854 held dominance among vaccine-associated CD4 TCRs, which spanned spike.

The assay was immunoSEQ multiplex PCR, and TCRdb's table has in-frame clones only and misses some. The sample lists about 140,000 clones; 75% to 90% were seen once. On this clone: What it binds is unknown.

Per germline, CDR1 MDHEN and CDR2 SYDVKM. V was trimmed by 8 bases and J by 9 bases, leaving 17 bases between them. The CDR3 runs to 13 residues. Specimen: peripheral blood, collected 28 days after the second AZD1222 dose. This TCR derives from an adult who received the AZD1222 COVID-19 vaccine. V usage is TRBV28 and J usage is TRBJ1-3; perhaps TRBD1 as D (6 bases). CDR3 bases: TGTGCCAGCCGGGGGACAAGCCACGCCACCATATATTTT. It yields the protein CASRGTSHATIYF.